These T cell receptor beta chains were read from a single sample in a study of blood T cells in healthy people across ages. One entry per CDR3 protein results from TCRdb running MiXCR on the 5' RACE reads. The repertoire includes hundreds of thousands of distinct CDR3 sequences, around 49% of them detected once, and roughly a third sits in the top ten. Input material: blood. These TCRs come from a woman aged 55-75 years in good health. CDR3s include the opening cysteine and the closing phenylalanine or tryptophan. The D gene is left open where the match is weak. Clone size is shown for a subset of rows, as once, few, many or a class of expanded clone.

>.|TRBV28|.|TRBJ2-5
CASSVRGSPRTQYF
TGTGCCAGCAGTGTAAGAGGGTCCCCAAGGACCCAGTACTTC
>.|TRBV12-3/TRBV12-4|.|TRBJ2-7
CASSRNRYEQYF
TGTGCCAGCAGCCGTAACAGATACGAGCAGTACTTC
>few|TRBV7-2|.|TRBJ1-2
CASSLRAGYTF
TGTGCCAGCAGCTTAAGGGCTGGCTACACCTTC
>.|TRBV29-1|.|TRBJ2-3
CGALPDEQAGGDTQYF
TGCGGCGCCCTACCTGATGAACAGGCTGGGGGGGATACGCAGTATTTT
>few|TRBV25-1|.|TRBJ2-1
CASSEEFSSYNEQFF
TGTGCCAGCAGTGAGGAATTTAGCTCCTACAATGAGCAGTTCTTC
>.|TRBV11-1|.|TRBJ2-7
CASSSRGGYEQYF
TGTGCCAGCAGCAGTCGAGGGGGCTACGAGCAGTACTTC
>once|TRBV7-8|.|TRBJ1-2
CASSLGGGGLGYTF
TGTGCCAGCAGCTTAGGGGGTGGGGGACTTGGCTACACCTTC
>.|TRBV7-2|TRBD2|TRBJ2-5
CASSASGRGSQETQYF
TGTGCCAGCAGCGCCAGCGGGAGGGGTTCCCAAGAGACCCAGTACTTC
>.|TRBV3-1|.|TRBJ2-2
CATSVASNGELFF
TGTGCCACTTCTGTGGCTAGCAACGGGGAGCTGTTTTTT
>.|TRBV4-2|TRBD1|TRBJ1-2
CASSQDSRDRRYGYTF
TGTGCCAGCAGCCAAGATTCAAGGGACAGAAGGTATGGCTACACCTTC
>.|TRBV25-1|TRBD2|TRBJ2-6
CASSPSRTSTGANVLTF
TGTGCCAGCAGTCCTTCCCGGACTAGTACTGGGGCCAACGTCCTGACTTTC
>.|TRBV29-1|TRBD1|TRBJ1-1
CSVGQGSMNTEAFF
TGCAGCGTCGGACAGGGAAGCATGAACACTGAAGCTTTCTTT
>few|TRBV20-1|TRBD1|TRBJ1-2
CSARGGQDFYGYTF
TGCAGTGCTAGAGGGGGACAGGATTTCTATGGCTACACCTTC
>many|TRBV10-3|.|TRBJ2-5
CAIRDAPQETQYF
TGTGCCATCAGGGACGCCCCTCAAGAGACCCAGTACTTC
>.|TRBV5-4|.|TRBJ2-3
CASSPKAGTSTDTQYF
TGTGCCAGCAGCCCCAAGGCAGGGACTAGCACAGATACGCAGTATTTT
>.|TRBV28|TRBD1|TRBJ2-7
CASSGTGTASYEQYF
TGTGCCAGCAGCGGAACCGGGACAGCGTCCTACGAGCAGTACTTC
>.|TRBV7-2|.|TRBJ2-7
CASSFLGAPYEQYF
TGTGCCAGCAGCTTTCTAGGGGCCCCCTACGAGCAGTACTTC
>.|TRBV20-1|.|TRBJ2-5
CSARSGGRQETQYF
TGCAGTGCTAGATCCGGGGGAAGACAAGAGACCCAGTACTTC
>.|TRBV28|TRBD1|TRBJ1-1
CASKRDRVTEAFF
TGTGCCAGCAAGCGGGACAGGGTCACTGAAGCTTTCTTT
>many|TRBV20-1|.|TRBJ2-3
CSGRLGPTQYF
TGCAGTGGGAGGTTAGGGCCTACGCAGTATTTT
>.|TRBV20-1|TRBD1|TRBJ2-7
CSAKGQGTGEQYF
TGCAGTGCTAAGGGACAGGGGACTGGAGAGCAGTACTTC
>once|TRBV6-2/TRBV6-3|TRBD2|TRBJ2-3
CASSLAGDYTDTQYF
TGTGCCAGCAGTTTAGCGGGGGACTACACAGATACGCAGTATTTT
>.|TRBV7-3|TRBD1|TRBJ2-5
CASSLGQGMLNEQYF
TGTGCCAGCAGCCTCGGACAGGGGATGCTTAATGAGCAGTACTTC
>.|TRBV14|.|TRBJ2-3
CASSQESRLTGSTDTQYF
TGTGCCAGCAGCCAAGAATCGAGACTTACAGGGAGCACAGATACGCAGTATTTT
>.|TRBV5-1|TRBD2|TRBJ2-3
CASSGGLASRTDTQYF
TGCGCCAGCAGCGGAGGACTAGCCTCTCGCACAGATACGCAGTATTTT
>few|TRBV6-6|.|TRBJ2-5
CASGGVSGETQYF
TGTGCCAGCGGGGGTGTTAGTGGAGAGACCCAGTACTTC
>.|TRBV13|TRBD2|TRBJ2-3
CASSPGGAFTDTQYF
TGTGCCAGCAGCCCCGGGGGGGCTTTCACAGATACGCAGTATTTT
>.|TRBV25-1|TRBD2|TRBJ2-5
CVSSLATSGSETQYF
TGTGTCAGCAGTTTGGCTACCAGCGGGAGCGAGACCCAGTACTTC
>.|TRBV5-1|.|TRBJ2-6
CASSLDPGRIAGANVLTF
TGCGCCAGCAGCTTGGATCCGGGGAGAATCGCTGGGGCCAACGTCCTGACTTTC
>few|TRBV20-1|TRBD1|TRBJ1-6
CSARLRDSNNSPLHF
TGCAGTGCTAGGTTGAGGGACAGTAATAATTCACCCCTCCACTTT
>few|TRBV20-1|.|TRBJ2-7
CSARVGATLAGEQYF
TGCAGTGCTAGAGTCGGAGCGACCCTCGCTGGGGAGCAGTACTTC
>.|TRBV29-1|TRBD1|TRBJ1-4
CSVRRGQGGEKLFF
TGCAGCGTTAGGAGGGGACAGGGTGGCGAAAAACTGTTTTTT
>.|TRBV10-3|.|TRBJ1-1
CAISEGPADGSTEAFF
TGTGCCATCAGTGAGGGGCCGGCCGACGGGTCCACTGAAGCTTTCTTT
>.|TRBV12-3/TRBV12-4|.|TRBJ2-5
CASSSDRNQETQYF
TGTGCCAGCAGCTCCGACAGGAACCAAGAGACCCAGTACTTC
>.|TRBV28|.|TRBJ1-4
CASRSKGFSEKLFF
TGTGCCAGCAGATCCAAGGGGTTCAGTGAAAAACTGTTTTTT
>once|TRBV4-2|TRBD1|TRBJ1-5
CASSRGQGGDQPQHF
TGTGCCAGCAGCCGAGGACAGGGTGGGGATCAGCCCCAGCATTTT
>.|TRBV29-1|TRBD1|TRBJ2-3
CSVEGKGQGTRTQYF
TGCAGCGTTGAGGGAAAGGGACAGGGGACACGTACGCAGTATTTT